The entry below gives a single T cell receptor (beta chain) sequence along with its context. Its antigen is still unknown. Relying on iRepertoire HTBI primers and Arm-PCR of CDR3 regions, the team built TCR beta libraries. TCRdb fed the multiplex PCR reads into MiXCR, producing one record per CDR3 protein. This table has about 540,000 distinct CDR3 sequences, around an eighth appearing once. The data were taken from a study of regulatory T cells in long-lasting Graves disease. Study results and caveats: Fewer public clonotypes were shared by new patients (around 1,000) than by persistent patients (2,741). Persistent-disease Graves' patients showed less TCR diversity than new cases.

Regarding time point: newly diagnosed GD, antithyroid drugs for less than 3 months. PBMC RNA served as the TCR library source. Germline V gene sequence: CDR1 SGHAT, CDR2 FQNNGV. V lost 4 bases and J lost 5; bases outside the gene matches: 9. This CDR3 region has 15 residues. These records were also assigned to another study, of T cells in Graves' hyperthyroidism and ophthalmopathy. That publication notes: First-round RT-PCR targeting the TCR CDR3 was performed with the HTBI primer set.

V is TRBV11-2 and J is TRBJ1-2, with 8 bases aligning to TRBD1. The specimen was peripheral blood mononuclear cells (PBMCs), collected at new diagnosis, from a patient treated with antithyroid drugs. The receptor was isolated from a man aged 30 to 39 with Graves disease. Written as DNA, the CDR3 is TGTGCCAGCAGCTCCATATCGGACAGGGTTTATGGCTACACCTTC. This encodes CASSSISDRVYGYTF.